A single sample gave rise to the 14 T cell receptor beta chains below, sequenced in a study of CD8 T cells in ankylosing spondylitis. TCRdb re-called the 5' RACE reads through MiXCR, storing one row per CDR3 protein. Of 200,000 or so distinct CDR3 sequences listed, 15% to 20% are singletons. Sequencing was performed on blood, either unsorted or a sorted T cell fraction (not recorded which). The origin of the receptors is a male donor under 30 with ankylosing spondylitis or in good health (not recorded which).

This clonotype occurred many times. This chain connects TRBV10-3 to TRBJ2-3, with 12 bases aligning to TRBD2. The germline CDR1 and CDR2 sequences are ENHRY and SYGVKD. After removal of 5 bases from V and 4 bases from J, the junction contained 4 bases not matched to a gene. The CDR3 consists of 15 residues. DNA of the CDR3: TGTGCCATCAGTTCTAGCGGGAGGGCTGCAGATACGCAGTATTTT. Amino acid sequence: CAISSSGRAADTQYF.

J is TRBJ2-7 and V is TRBV29-1; TRBD1 matches at 11 bases. The germline V gene encodes CDR1 SQVTM and CDR2 ANQGSEA. Trimming removed 8 bases from V and 3 bases from J; junction bases left unmatched: 18. This CDR3 is 17 amino acids long. This CDR3 reads CSIGGQGALLGGYEQYF. CDR3 bases: TGCAGCATAGGAGGACAGGGGGCTTTACTTGGGGGCTACGAGCAGTACTTC.

The sample holds many counts of this clonotype. The chain links TRBV30 to TRBJ2-7, with D tentatively TRBD1 or TRBD2 (5 bases each). Trimming cost V 7 bases and J 5 bases, with 21 bases left between them. The CDR3 is 14 residues long. The germline gives CDR1 GTSNPN, CDR2 SVGIG (reference sequence). The CDR3 DNA reads as TGTGCCTACCCTCCGACGGGGCGAACGAACGAGCAGTACGTC. It translates to CAYPPTGRTNEQYV.

This clonotype was detected ten times or more. In nucleotides, the CDR3 is TGTGCCAGCAGCGGGACTAGCGGGAGGAAGTACGAGCAGTACTTC. This sequence encodes CASSGTSGRKYEQYF. The rearrangement joins TRBV27 to TRBJ2-7; 15 bases align to TRBD2. The CDR3 is 15 amino acids. The J segment lost 4 bases and the V segment lost 6 bases, leaving 4 bases of the junction unmatched. Germline-derived CDR1 and CDR2 are MNHEY and SMNVEV (reference sequence).

At least ten counts were recorded for this clonotype. J is TRBJ2-1 and V is TRBV2; maybe TRBD1 (5 bases). The CDR3 runs to 13 residues. The germline CDR1 and CDR2 sequences are SNHLY and FYNNEI. V was clipped by 3 bases and J by 12 bases, with 15 bases between them. Here the CDR3 DNA reads TGTGCCAGCAGTGAGACAATGACAGCGCGGCAGTTCTTC. This sequence encodes CASSETMTARQFF.

This clonotype was recorded at least ten times. The V call is TRBV7-2, the J call TRBJ2-7; D possibly corresponds to TRBD2 (6 bases). The CDR3 consists of 13 residues. V was clipped by 10 bases and J by 5 bases, with 18 bases between them. Germline lookup yields CDR1 SGHTA and CDR2 FQGNSA. In DNA, the CDR3 is TGTGCCACCCGGACTATAGAAGGTCACGAGCAGTACTTC. This codes for CATRTIEGHEQYF.

This clonotype has ten or more counts. V gene TRBV11-2 combines with J gene TRBJ2-5; 10 bases are a match to TRBD1. Germline V gives CDR1 SGHAT, CDR2 FQNNGV. After removal of 4 bases from V and 1 base from J, the junction contained 9 bases not matched to a gene. This CDR3 is 17 amino acids long. CDR3 nucleotides: TGTGCCAGCAGCTCGAGCTCGGGACAGGGGATCCAAGAGACCCAGTACTTC. Protein product: CASSSSSGQGIQETQYF.

The sample holds many counts of this clonotype. V usage is TRBV29-1 and J usage is TRBJ2-6; TRBD1 matches at 7 bases. The CDR3 length is 14 residues. V was pared by 7 bases and J by 2 bases, with 5 bases of the junction left unmatched. Germline values: CDR1 SQVTM, CDR2 ANQGSEA. The CDR3 reads CSALQGTGANVLTF. CDR3 in DNA: TGCAGCGCGTTACAGGGGACTGGGGCCAACGTCCTGACTTTC.

This clonotype occurred many times. In nucleotides, the CDR3 is TGTGCCAGCAGTTTAAGGCAGGAGAACACTGAAGCTTTCTTT. Translating gives CASSLRQENTEAFF. The chain combines TRBV12-3 or TRBV12-4 with TRBJ1-1; no clear D gene. V was cut by 2 bases and J by 1 base, with 8 bases left in between. This CDR3 has 14 residues.

About this clonotype itself: It may be a read error: a sequence one base away is much more abundant. Here the CDR3 omits its conserved ending phenylalanine or tryptophan, so a read error is the likely source. This chain links TRBV15 with TRBJ2-3; 8 nucleotides agree with TRBD2. The J segment lost 6 bases and the V segment lost 6 bases, leaving 14 bases of the junction unmatched. The CDR3 loop spans 16 amino acids. Germline loops: CDR1 LNHNV, CDR2 YYDKDF (reference sequence). CDR3 DNA sequence: TGTGCCACCAGGGGCTCCGCTAGCGGGCCCTTGGATACGCAGTATTTA. Amino acid sequence: CATRGSASGPLDTQYL.

The gene calls are TRBV6-1 and TRBJ2-7; D is uncertain. The V end lost 5 bases, the J end lost 4 bases, and 6 bases lay between the germline ends. Germline V CDR1 and CDR2: MNHNS, SASEGT. This CDR3 is 11 amino acids long. CDR3: CASSFIYEQYV. The CDR3 region has the DNA TGTGCCAGCAGTTTTATATACGAGCAGTACGTC.

This clonotype was counted many times. This sequence joins TRBV27 and TRBJ2-7, with unresolved D. V was cut by 6 bases and J by 5 bases, with 17 bases left in between. The CDR3 totals 14 residues. Germline values: CDR1 MNHEY, CDR2 SMNVEV (reference sequence). CDR3: CASSPVGRTDEQYV. The CDR3 nucleotides are TGTGCCAGCAGCCCCGTAGGGCGTACGGACGAGCAGTACGTC.

The chain couples TRBV29-1 to TRBJ2-5; no clear D. The CDR3 length is 13 residues. V was pared by 7 bases and J by 1 base, with 13 bases between. Per germline, CDR1 SQVTM and CDR2 ANQGSEA. The chain's CDR3 is CSAPTSLQETQYF. The CDR3 DNA follows: TGCAGCGCCCCGACATCCCTCCAAGAGACCCAGTACTTC.

This clonotype has at least ten counts. This chain links TRBV18 with TRBJ2-1; D is undetermined. Deletions cut 0 bases from V and 6 bases from J, with 15 bases between. The CDR3 sequence is 16 residues long. Germline V gene lookup returns CDR1 KGHSH and CDR2 LQKENI. The CDR3 bases are TGTGCCAGCTCACCACCGATGGCTAGGCTGGGCAATGAGCAGTTCTTC. This gives the protein CASSPPMARLGNEQFF.